Sequencing of this T cell receptor beta chain was carried out in a study of blood T cell repertoires in COVID-19. The V end lost 8 bases, the J end lost 0 bases, and 13 bases lay between the germline ends. The CDR3 totals 15 residues. Germline V gene sequence: CDR1 MNHEY, CDR2 SVGAGI. Original processing notes: Researchers report that nucleated cell counts were estimated from reference gene primer amplification. Sequencing used immunoSEQ multiplex PCR; TCRdb keeps in-frame clones, though not all of them. The V and J calls and the clone size are those of that table, but D and trimming were determined from the DNA. The profile shows 60,000 to 95,000 clones, about nine tenths of them singletons.

This chain joins TRBV6-5 and TRBJ1-4, with D possibly being TRBD1 (6 bases). This sequence was found in a woman aged 45-65 years with acute or convalescent COVID-19. Sequencing used peripheral blood. For the CDR3, the DNA is TGTGCCAGCTGTCCAGGGGCTACAACTAATGAAAAACTGTTTTTT. Translation: CASCPGATTNEKLFF.